This entry lists 5 T cell receptor beta chains sequenced from one sample in a study of cytomegalovirus exposure and HLA in healthy donors. Vbeta (60) and Jbeta (13) primers were used in the PCR. TCRdb keeps only in-frame clones here, not all; method: immunoSEQ multiplex PCR. Here the sample spans 140,000 to 150,000 clones, approximately 70% being singletons. Sequencing was carried out using PBMCs. These receptor sequences come from a woman between 55 and 75 years old in good health and CMV-seropositive.

This chain joins TRBV5-1 and TRBJ2-5; D uncertain. The CDR3 contains 11 residues. V was cut by 4 bases and J by 4 bases, with 5 bases left in between. Germline-derived CDR1 and CDR2 are SGHRS and YFSETQ. The CDR3 here is CASSPGETQYF. CDR3 nucleotides: TGCGCCAGCAGCCCCGGAGAGACCCAGTACTTC.

This chain uses TRBV6-5 with TRBJ1-5; D is undetermined. V lost 5 bases and J 0 bases, leaving 8 bases between the germline ends. The CDR3 extends over 14 amino acids. The germline V gene has CDR1 MNHEY and CDR2 SVGAGI. CDR3 bases: TGTGCCAGCAGTGCCGGTGGTAGCAATCAGCCCCAGCATTTT. This sequence encodes CASSAGGSNQPQHF.

The chain is built from TRBV28 and TRBJ2-7; the D gene is possibly TRBD2 (7 bases). V was pared by 6 bases and J by 4 bases, with 19 bases between. Germline V gene lookup returns CDR1 MDHEN and CDR2 SYDVKM. The CDR3 extends over 15 amino acids. CDR3 protein: CASSPAGAVMYEQYF. CDR3 DNA: TGTGCCAGCAGCCCGGCGGGGGCCGTTATGTACGAGCAGTACTTC.

The gene calls are TRBV10-2 and TRBJ2-7; D ambiguous. Germline values: CDR1 WSHSY, CDR2 SAAADI. V was clipped by 3 bases and J by 2 bases, with 5 bases between them. The CDR3 is 12 residues long. CDR3 coding DNA: TGCGCCAGCAGTGACCATGCCTACGAGCAGTACTTC. Its protein is CASSDHAYEQYF.

The chain employs TRBV5-1 and TRBJ1-2; perhaps TRBD1 as D (6 bases). Trimming took 4 bases from V and 7 from J, leaving 23 bases between them. The CDR3 sequence is 16 residues long. Germline assignment: CDR1 SGHRS and CDR2 YFSETQ. CDR3 DNA sequence: TGCGCCAGCAGCGAACCGACGACAGGTGGGTCTCGTGGCTACACCTTC. Translating it yields CASSEPTTGGSRGYTF. Filled out from reference TRBV5-1 and TRBJ1-2, the complete variable domain reads KAGVTQTPRYLIKTRGQQVTLSCSPISGHRSVSWYQQTPGQGLQFLFEYFSETQRNKGNFPGRFSGRQFSNSRSEMNVSTLELGDSALYLCASSEPTTGGSRGYTFGSGTRLTVV.